The 11 T cell receptor beta chains listed next were all sequenced from one sample in a study of cytomegalovirus exposure and HLA in healthy donors. Primers for the PCR totalled 60 Vbeta and 13 Jbeta. Only in-frame clones appear in the TCRdb table, and some are missing; sequencing was by immunoSEQ multiplex PCR. The data hold around 210,000 clones, with more than 75% observed a single time. Sequenced sample: PBMCs. All receptors derive from a male donor in good health and CMV-seropositive.

The V call is TRBV19, the J call TRBJ2-5, with 7 bases lining up with TRBD1. The CDR3 is made up of 16 amino acids. Trimming at V came to 4 bases and at J to 2 bases, leaving 10 bases not matched to a gene. The germline V gene has CDR1 LNHDA and CDR2 SQIVND (reference sequence). CDR3 residues: CASSKLTGNFQETQYF. The CDR3 nucleotides are TGTGCCAGTAGTAAATTGACAGGGAATTTTCAAGAGACCCAGTACTTC. The full variable domain, in which reference TRBV19 and TRBJ2-5 provide the parts outside the CDR3, is DGGITQSPKYLFRKEGQNVTLSCEQNLNHDAMYWYRQDPGQGLRLIYYSQIVNDFQKGDIAEGYSVSREKKESFPLTVTSAQKNPTAFYLCASSKLTGNFQETQYFGPGTRLLVL.

J is TRBJ1-2 and V is TRBV2; D unresolved. CDR1 SNHLY and CDR2 FYNNEI come from the germline V gene. The CDR3 sequence is 14 residues long. V dropped 6 bases and J dropped 4 bases, with 15 bases sitting between them. In DNA, the CDR3 is TGTGCCAGCAGCTCCTCGGGAGATACCTATGGCTACACCTTC. This translates into CASSSSGDTYGYTF.

The V call is TRBV6-5, the J call TRBJ2-3; TRBD2 is a possible D gene (5 bases). Trimming pared 0 bases from V and 6 bases from J, leaving 16 bases between. The CDR3 has 16 amino acids. Germline CDR1 MNHEY, CDR2 SVGAGI. CDR3 coding DNA: TGTGCCAGCAGTTACTCCGGGATTATGGATGGGGATACGCAGTATTTT. Translated, it gives CASSYSGIMDGDTQYF.

This clone appeared a few times. This chain links TRBV19 with TRBJ1-5; 7 nucleotides line up with TRBD1. The V gene end was trimmed by 4 bases and the J gene end by 0 bases; junction bases not matched to a gene: 6. Germline V lookup: CDR1 LNHDA, CDR2 SQIVND (reference sequence). This CDR3 comprises 16 residues. CDR3 nucleotides: TGTGCCAGTAGTACCCCCGGGACAGTTAGCAATCAGCCCCAGCATTTT. Its translation is CASSTPGTVSNQPQHF.

The chain carries TRBV19 and TRBJ2-1, with D unclear. CDR3 length equals 15 residues. The V end lost 6 bases, the J end lost 0 bases, and 12 bases lay between the germline ends. In germline, CDR1 is LNHDA, CDR2 SQIVND (reference sequence). This CDR3 reads CASRTTKGSYNEQFF. For the CDR3, the DNA is TGTGCCAGTAGAACTACTAAAGGCTCCTACAATGAGCAGTTCTTC. Drawing the rest from reference TRBV19 and TRBJ2-1, the complete variable domain is DGGITQSPKYLFRKEGQNVTLSCEQNLNHDAMYWYRQDPGQGLRLIYYSQIVNDFQKGDIAEGYSVSREKKESFPLTVTSAQKNPTAFYLCASRTTKGSYNEQFFGPGTRLTVL.

J is TRBJ1-4 and V is TRBV6-6; tentative D call: TRBD1 (6 bases). V was trimmed by 6 bases and J by 10 bases, leaving 12 bases between them. The CDR3 runs 12 residues. Germline CDR1 is MNHNY and CDR2 is SVGAGI (reference sequence). The CDR3, as DNA: TGTGCCAGCAGAGGGGGTAAGGGAAAACTGTTTTTT. Protein: CASRGGKGKLFF.

The J gene is TRBJ2-7, the V gene TRBV21-1; whether TRBD2, the table's D call, matches the DNA was not checked. TRBV21-1 is designated a pseudogene. The CDR3 has 21 amino acids. This chain's CDR3 is CASSHEVVWDVPGGHLYEQYF. The DNA for the CDR3 is TGTGCCAGTTCCCATGAGGTCGTTTGGGACGTGCCGGGGGGGCACCTCTACGAGCAGTACTTC.

V is TRBV5-1 and J is TRBJ1-1, with 7 bases matching TRBD1. Germline CDR1 SGHRS, CDR2 YFSETQ. The CDR3 is made up of 13 amino acids. The V segment lost 5 bases and the J segment 3 bases; nucleotides outside the gene matches: 4. The CDR3 DNA sequence: TGCGCCAGCAGAGGACAGGATGACACTGAAGCTTTCTTT. Its protein product is CASRGQDDTEAFF.

Here the CDR3 reads CASSVDSHNEQFF. CDR3 nucleotide sequence: TGTGCCAGCAGCGTAGACAGCCACAATGAGCAGTTCTTC. The V gene is TRBV9, the J gene TRBJ2-1; no clear D gene. Looked up from germline, CDR1 is SGDLS and CDR2 is YYNGEE. This CDR3 spans 13 amino acids. V was cut by 0 bases and J by 5 bases, with 6 bases left in between. The whole variable domain, remainder taken from reference TRBV9 and TRBJ2-1, is DSGVTQTPKHLITATGQRVTLRCSPRSGDLSVYWYQQSLDQGLQFLIQYYNGEERAKGNILERFSAQQFPDLHSELNLSSLELGDSALYFCASSVDSHNEQFFGPGTRLTVL.

V and J are TRBV9 and TRBJ2-7, with 10 bases identical to TRBD1. Germline lookup yields CDR1 SGDLS and CDR2 YYNGEE. The CDR3 contains 19 residues. The V segment lost 3 bases and the J segment 5 bases; nucleotides outside the gene matches: 20. The CDR3 reads CASSGGQGNWKRAFNEQYF. CDR3 in DNA: TGTGCCAGCAGCGGGGGACAGGGGAATTGGAAGAGGGCCTTCAACGAGCAGTACTTC.

The rearrangement joins TRBV28 to TRBJ1-5; 7 bases are a match to TRBD1. Losses at the gene ends were 7 bases for V and 3 bases for J; bases not matched to a gene: 6. Germline CDR1 MDHEN, CDR2 SYDVKM. The CDR3 is 14 residues long. The CDR3 sequence: CASTSDRVNQPQHF. The CDR3 DNA is TGTGCCAGCACCTCTGACAGGGTCAATCAGCCCCAGCATTTT.